A selection of T cell receptor beta chains follows, all from one sample in a study of T cell clones after liver transplantation. Measured with immunoSEQ multiplex PCR; TCRdb has only the in-frame clones, and not every one. The table records under 150,000 clones, approximately 90% of them present only once. This sample comprised CD4+ T cells from blood, obtained 12 months after liver transplant. Receptors were obtained from a human patient who received a liver transplant. The T cells may partly be graft donor cells. Both conserved end residues are part of each CDR3. D genes are given only for firm matches. Clone size is shown for a subset of rows, as once, few, many or a class of expanded clone.

>.|TRBJ1-2|TRBV15|TRBD1
TGTGCCACCAGCAGAGTAGCACAGGGGGCGCAAGGCTACACCTTC
CATSRVAQGAQGYTF
>.|TRBJ2-7|TRBV30|TRBD1
TGTGCCTGGGGACTAGGGACAGGGGCAATCACCTACGAGCAGTACTTC
CAWGLGTGAITYEQYF
>.|TRBJ2-1|TRBV7-7|TRBD2
TGTGCCAGCAGCCCTATACTAGCGGGCAATGAGCAGTTCTTC
CASSPILAGNEQFF
>.|TRBJ2-7|TRBV19|TRBD2
TGTGCCAGTAGTATAGATCGGAAGCGGACTAGCGGGAGGGCCCTCCACGAGCAGTACTTC
CASSIDRKRTSGRALHEQYF
>.|TRBJ2-7|TRBV7-8|.
TGTGCCAGCAGCGCCAGGCGGGGTCAGACCTACGAGCAGTACTTC
CASSARRGQTYEQYF
>.|TRBJ2-7|TRBV7-7|TRBD1
TGTGCTAGCAGCCCCGGCCGGGACAGGTTTGCCTACGAGCAGTACTTC
CASSPGRDRFAYEQYF
>.|TRBJ2-1|TRBV7-8|TRBD1
TGTGCCAGCAGCTCTACAGGGGCGTCCTACAATGAGCAGTTCTTC
CASSSTGASYNEQFF
>.|TRBJ2-1|TRBV7-8|.
TGTGCCAGCAGCTTAGCAGGGGGACTCCCCTACAATGAGCAGTTCTTC
CASSLAGGLPYNEQFF
>few|TRBJ2-3|TRBV9|.
TGTGCCAGCAGCGTAGGCACAGATACGCAGTATTTT
CASSVGTDTQYF
>.|TRBJ2-3|TRBV11-3|TRBD2
TGTGCCAGCGCACGCATGGGGCGGGAGGCGGCAGATACGCAGTATTTT
CASARMGREAADTQYF
>.|TRBJ1-1|TRBV6-1|.
TGTGCCAGCAGTGACGGGGGCCAGATGAACACTGAAGCTTTCTTT
CASSDGGQMNTEAFF
>.|TRBJ1-5|TRBV11-2|TRBD1
TGTGCCAGCAGCCCAAGTGCAACAGGGGCCGCGGGTCAGCCCCAGCATTTT
CASSPSATGAAGQPQHF
>.|TRBJ2-6|TRBV2|.
TGTGCCAGCAGGTGGGGGCGCAACTCTGGGGCCAACGTCCTGACTTTC
CASRWGRNSGANVLTF
>.|TRBJ2-3|TRBV19|TRBD2
TGTGCCAGTAGCCTACTCCCGGGAGTGGGGGGGGATACGCAGTATTTT
CASSLLPGVGGDTQYF
>.|TRBJ1-5|TRBV2|.
TGTGCCAGCACCCCGGGCCACGATCAGCCCCAGCATTTT
CASTPGHDQPQHF
>once|TRBJ2-3|TRBV4-2|.
TGTGCCAGCAGCCAAGATTCTACGTCAACAGATACGCAGTATTTT
CASSQDSTSTDTQYF
>.|TRBJ2-1|TRBV29-1|.
TGCAGCGTTTCGGTGAGCTCCTACAATGAGCAGTTCTTC
CSVSVSSYNEQFF
>.|TRBJ2-1|TRBV11-2|TRBD2
TGTGCCAGCAGCTTAGCTTGGACTAGCGGGAACAATGAGCAGTTCTTC
CASSLAWTSGNNEQFF
>.|TRBJ2-2|TRBV29-1|.
TGCAGCGTTGAAGAAGAAGGGTGGGCCGGGGAGCTGTTTTTT
CSVEEEGWAGELFF
>.|TRBJ1-2|TRBV6-1|.
TGTGCCAGCAGTGGACCCCCCCCCGCCTATGGCTACACCTTC
CASSGPPPAYGYTF
>.|TRBJ2-1|TRBV11-2|.
TGTGCCAGCAGCGGACGGACCGACGGGGGTAATGAGCAGTTCTTC
CASSGRTDGGNEQFF
>.|TRBJ2-7|TRBV10-3|TRBD2
TGTGGCGCTAGCGGGAGCGAGGCCTACGAGCAGTACTTC
CGASGSEAYEQYF
>once|TRBJ1-1|TRBV18|.
TGTGCCAGCTCACGGACCGAGAACACTGAAGCTTTCTTT
CASSRTENTEAFF
>.|TRBJ2-7|TRBV6-5|TRBD1
TGTGCCAGCAGTTACTTGCGGACAGGACGGTCCTACGAGCAGTACTTC
CASSYLRTGRSYEQYF
>.|TRBJ2-1|TRBV6-5|TRBD2
TGTGCCAGCAGTTTACAGCGTAGCGGGGTCAACAATGAGCAGTTCTTC
CASSLQRSGVNNEQFF
>.|TRBJ2-5|TRBV7-2|.
TGTGCCAGCAGCTTTGCAGGGACGGAACAGAGGGAGACCCAGTACTTC
CASSFAGTEQRETQYF
>.|TRBJ2-7|TRBV18|.
TGTGCCAGCTCACCTTCCGGGGGATTCTCCTACGAGCAGTACTTC
CASSPSGGFSYEQYF
>.|TRBJ1-2|TRBV7-2|.
TGTGCCAGCAGACCTAATACTATCTATGGCTACACCTTC
CASRPNTIYGYTF
>.|TRBJ2-7|TRBV5-1|.
TGCGCCAGCAGCTTGTCGGGTTACCAGGACGAGCAGTACTTC
CASSLSGYQDEQYF
>.|TRBJ2-5|TRBV28|.
TGTGCCAGCAGTTCGGACTTGCAAGAGACCCAGTACTTC
CASSSDLQETQYF
>.|TRBJ2-3|TRBV2|.
TGTGCCACCAAGACGGGTTTGACAGATACGCAGTATTTT
CATKTGLTDTQYF
>.|TRBJ2-5|TRBV9|.
TGTGCCAGCAGCGTAGACCAGGGCCGGCAAGAGACCCAGTACTTC
CASSVDQGRQETQYF
>few|TRBJ1-1|TRBV28|.
TGTGCCAGCAGTGCCGTGGGGGCAGGCACTGAAGCTTTCTTT
CASSAVGAGTEAFF
>.|TRBJ2-2|TRBV2|TRBD1
TGTGCCAGCAGGGGGGACAGCAACACCGGGGAGCTGTTTTTT
CASRGDSNTGELFF
>once|TRBJ2-7|TRBV15|.
TGTGCCACCAGCAGAGTAAAAGGGAACTACGAGCAGTACTTC
CATSRVKGNYEQYF
>.|TRBJ2-7|TRBV18|.
TGTGCCAGCTCACCAGAGCAGGTGAGCTCCTACGAGCAGTACTTC
CASSPEQVSSYEQYF
>.|TRBJ1-2|TRBV6-6|.
TGTGCCAGCAGTCCCGCAGTGAACTATGGCTACATCTTC
CASSPAVNYGYIF
>.|TRBJ2-2|TRBV5-1|TRBD2
TGCGCCAGCAGTGTGGGACTAGAGCGGGGCGGTTCCACCGGGGAGCTGTTTTTT
CASSVGLERGGSTGELFF
>few|TRBJ2-7|TRBV7-2|TRBD2
TGTGCCAGCAGCAGGTCCGGGACTAGCGTGGTAAGGCAGTACTTC
CASSRSGTSVVRQYF
>.|TRBJ2-3|TRBV29-1|TRBD1
TGCAGCGTTAGCTATGGGACAGGGGGCGCAGATACGCAGTATTTT
CSVSYGTGGADTQYF
>.|TRBJ2-5|TRBV29-1|.
TGCAGCACCGGGGGCCGAGAGACCCAGTACTTC
CSTGGRETQYF
>.|TRBJ1-4|TRBV18|.
TGTGCCAGCTCACCACGGACACAGGAAAAACTGTTTTTT
CASSPRTQEKLFF
>.|TRBJ2-6|TRBV11-2|TRBD2
TGTGCCAGCAGCCACGCGTTTAGCGGGAGCTCTGGGGCCAACGTCCTGACTTTC
CASSHAFSGSSGANVLTF
>.|TRBJ2-5|TRBV7-9|TRBD1
TGTGCCAGCAGCCCCCCCGGGACAGGGGTAGAGACCCAGTACTTC
CASSPPGTGVETQYF
>.|TRBJ2-5|TRBV29-1|.
TGCAGCGTTACCCGGGGATCGGGGAATAACGTCCAAGAGACCCAGTACTTC
CSVTRGSGNNVQETQYF
>few|TRBJ1-5|TRBV2|TRBD1
TGTGCCAGCAGTGTAGGGGGCGCCCAGCCCCAGCATTTT
CASSVGGAQPQHF
>.|TRBJ2-3|TRBV2|.
TGTGCCAGCAGTGAAGCGGGAGGGGGGTATTTT
CASSEAGGGYF
>few|TRBJ2-5|TRBV25-1|TRBD2
TGTGCCAGCAGTACCCCAGCGGGAGAGATTGTTAGACAGACCCAGTACTTC
CASSTPAGEIVRQTQYF
>.|TRBJ2-1|TRBV5-1|.
TGCGCCAGCAGCTTGGCCTCGGGAAGCTCCTACAATGAGCAGTTCTTC
CASSLASGSSYNEQFF
>.|TRBJ2-5|TRBV13|TRBD1
TGTGCCACGAACCCCAGGGGGCTGGGGGAGACCCAGTACTTC
CATNPRGLGETQYF
>few|TRBJ2-7|TRBV6-4|.
TGTGCCAGCAGTAAGGACTGGCGAGACTACGAGCAGTACTTC
CASSKDWRDYEQYF
>.|TRBJ2-2|TRBV5-4|.
TGTGCCAGCAGCCTCGGGGGGACAGTTAACACCGGGGAGCTGTTTTTT
CASSLGGTVNTGELFF
>many|TRBJ2-1|TRBV4-2|TRBD2
TGTGCCAGCAGCCAAAAAGCGGGAGAAGGAGGCGGTGAGCAGTTCTTC
CASSQKAGEGGGEQFF
>.|TRBJ2-7|TRBV11-3|TRBD2
TGTGCCAGCAGCTTAGCGATGTCGAGCGGGAGGTTCGCTGCCTACGAGCAGTACTTC
CASSLAMSSGRFAAYEQYF
>.|TRBJ2-3|TRBV5-1|TRBD1
TGCGCCAGCAGGCAGGCCGGGACAGGGGTCAATGAGCAGTATTTT
CASRQAGTGVNEQYF
>.|TRBJ2-1|TRBV5-1|TRBD1
TGCGCCAGCAGCTTGACAGGGGGGAACAATGAGCAGTTCTTC
CASSLTGGNNEQFF
>.|TRBJ2-7|TRBV7-3|.
TGTGCCAGCAGCTTAACCGGAAGCAGCGAGCAGTACTTC
CASSLTGSSEQYF
>.|TRBJ1-1|TRBV11-2|.
TGTGCCAGCAGCTTAGCAGGGGTGGCTGAAGCTTTCTTT
CASSLAGVAEAFF